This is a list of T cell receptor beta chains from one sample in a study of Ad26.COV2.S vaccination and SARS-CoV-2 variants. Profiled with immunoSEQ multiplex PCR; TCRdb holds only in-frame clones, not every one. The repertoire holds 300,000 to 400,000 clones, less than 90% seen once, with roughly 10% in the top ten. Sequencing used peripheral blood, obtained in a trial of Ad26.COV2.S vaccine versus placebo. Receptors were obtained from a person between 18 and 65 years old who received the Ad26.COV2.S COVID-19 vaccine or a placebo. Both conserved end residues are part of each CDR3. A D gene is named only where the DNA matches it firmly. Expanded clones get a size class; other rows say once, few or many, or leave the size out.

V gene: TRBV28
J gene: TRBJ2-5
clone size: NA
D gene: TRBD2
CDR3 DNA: TGTGCCAGCAGTTTATATCGCCTAGCGGGGGATGGGGAGACCCAGTACTTC
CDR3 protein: CASSLYRLAGDGETQYF

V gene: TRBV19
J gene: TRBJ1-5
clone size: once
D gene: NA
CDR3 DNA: TGTGCCAGTAACGTAGTAAATAGCAATCAGCCCCAGCATTTT
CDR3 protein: CASNVVNSNQPQHF

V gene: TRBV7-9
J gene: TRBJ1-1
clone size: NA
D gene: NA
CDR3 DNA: TGTGCCAGCAGCTTAGTTCGGGGGCGGAACGGTGAAGCTTTCTTT
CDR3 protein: CASSLVRGRNGEAFF

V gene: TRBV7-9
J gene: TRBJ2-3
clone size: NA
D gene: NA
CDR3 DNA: TGTGCCAGCAGTCCCCTAGGAGATACGCAGTATTTT
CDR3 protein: CASSPLGDTQYF

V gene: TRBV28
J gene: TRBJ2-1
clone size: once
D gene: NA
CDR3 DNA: TGTGCCAGCAGTCCCCAGCGAAACAATGAGCAGTTCTTC
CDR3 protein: CASSPQRNNEQFF

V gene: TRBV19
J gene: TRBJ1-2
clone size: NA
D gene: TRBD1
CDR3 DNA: TGTGCCAGTAGTACTTCCGGGACAGGTGATCCCCGCGGCTACACCTTC
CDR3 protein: CASSTSGTGDPRGYTF

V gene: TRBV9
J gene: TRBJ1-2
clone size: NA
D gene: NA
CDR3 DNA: TGTGCCAGCAGCGTAATGTGGAGGGACACCAGGTTTGAGGGCTACACCTTC
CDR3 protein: CASSVMWRDTRFEGYTF

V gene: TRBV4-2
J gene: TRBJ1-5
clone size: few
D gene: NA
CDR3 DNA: TGTGCCAGCAGCCAACTTACTGGGGAGCCCCAGCATTTT
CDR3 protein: CASSQLTGEPQHF

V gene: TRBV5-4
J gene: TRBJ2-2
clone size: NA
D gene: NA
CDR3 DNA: TGTGCCAGCAGCTTAGGAGCCGCGGGGAACACCGGGGAGCTGTTTTTT
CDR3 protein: CASSLGAAGNTGELFF

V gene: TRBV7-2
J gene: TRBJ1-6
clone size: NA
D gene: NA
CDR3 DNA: TGTGCCAGCAGCCAAGTGACCGGGTTCTATAATTCACCCCTCCACTTT
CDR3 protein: CASSQVTGFYNSPLHF

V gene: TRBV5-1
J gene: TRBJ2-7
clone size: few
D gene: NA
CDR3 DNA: TGCGCCAGCAGCTTGGATTACGAGCAGTACTTC
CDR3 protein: CASSLDYEQYF

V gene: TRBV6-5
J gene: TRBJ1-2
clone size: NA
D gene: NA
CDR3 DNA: TGTGCCAGCAGCCGACTCGGAGGAACTGGCTACACCTTC
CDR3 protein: CASSRLGGTGYTF

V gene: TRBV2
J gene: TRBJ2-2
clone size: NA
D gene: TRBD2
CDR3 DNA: TGTGCCAGCAGTCCCGGGACTAGCTTCGGGGAGCTGTTTTTT
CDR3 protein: CASSPGTSFGELFF

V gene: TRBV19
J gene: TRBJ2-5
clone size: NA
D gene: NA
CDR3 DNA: TGTGCCAGTAGTATTTCAGGGTGGGAGACCCAGTACTTC
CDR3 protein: CASSISGWETQYF

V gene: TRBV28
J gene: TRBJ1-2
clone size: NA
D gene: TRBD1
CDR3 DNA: TGTGCCAGCAGCGAAACAACCGGGACAGGGATCGATGGCTACACCTTC
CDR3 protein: CASSETTGTGIDGYTF

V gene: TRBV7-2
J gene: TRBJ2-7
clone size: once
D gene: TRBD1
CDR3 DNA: TGTGCCAGCAGCACGACAGGGCCTCTCTCCGAGCAGTACTTC
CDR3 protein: CASSTTGPLSEQYF

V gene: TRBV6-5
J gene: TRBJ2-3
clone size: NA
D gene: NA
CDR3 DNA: TGTGCCAGCAGTTATTCCGGACTTGGCACAGATACGCAGTATTTT
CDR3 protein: CASSYSGLGTDTQYF

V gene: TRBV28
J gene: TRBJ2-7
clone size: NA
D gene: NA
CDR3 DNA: TGTGCCAGCATGTCCCAGGGCTACGAGCAGTACTTC
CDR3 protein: CASMSQGYEQYF

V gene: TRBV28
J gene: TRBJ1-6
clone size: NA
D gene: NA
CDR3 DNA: TGTGCCAGCAGTTCGGCAGAGTTATATAATTCACCCCTCCACTTT
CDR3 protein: CASSSAELYNSPLHF

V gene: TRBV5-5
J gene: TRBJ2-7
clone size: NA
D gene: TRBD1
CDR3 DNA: TGTGCCAGCAGCCAAAGACAGGGACGGCCCTACGAGCAGTACTTC
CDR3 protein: CASSQRQGRPYEQYF

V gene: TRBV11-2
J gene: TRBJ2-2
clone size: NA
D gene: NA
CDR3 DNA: TGTGCCAGCAGCTTAGATAATGAGGGGATCGTTGGGACCGGGGAGCTGTTTTTT
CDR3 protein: CASSLDNEGIVGTGELFF

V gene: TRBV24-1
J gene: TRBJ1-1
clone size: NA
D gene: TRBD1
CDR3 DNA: TGTGCCACCAGCCAAATACAGGGGTGGAACACTGAAGCTTTCTTT
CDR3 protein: CATSQIQGWNTEAFF

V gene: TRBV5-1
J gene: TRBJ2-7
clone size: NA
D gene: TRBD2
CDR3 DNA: TGCGCCAGCAGCATGACTAGCGGGAGAAGATACGAGCAGTACTTC
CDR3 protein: CASSMTSGRRYEQYF

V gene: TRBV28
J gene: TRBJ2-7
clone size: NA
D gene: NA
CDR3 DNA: TGTGCCAGCAGTTTGGCATCATCCTACGAGCAGTACTTC
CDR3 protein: CASSLASSYEQYF

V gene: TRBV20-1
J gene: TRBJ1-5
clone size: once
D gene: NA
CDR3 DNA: TGCAGTGCTAGTAGGGGGGATCAGCCCCAGCATTTT
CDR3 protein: CSASRGDQPQHF

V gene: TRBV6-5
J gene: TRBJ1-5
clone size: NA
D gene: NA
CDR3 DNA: TGTGCCAGCAGTCGAATACTCGATCAGCCCCAGCATTTT
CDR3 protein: CASSRILDQPQHF

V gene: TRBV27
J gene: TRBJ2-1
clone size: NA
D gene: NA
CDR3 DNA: TGTGCCAGCGGGACGTGGAACAATGAGCAGTTCTTC
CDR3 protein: CASGTWNNEQFF

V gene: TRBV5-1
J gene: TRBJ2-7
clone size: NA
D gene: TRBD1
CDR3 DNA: TGCGCCAGCAGCCAAGGTTGGGACAGGGGGTGGGAGCAGTACTTC
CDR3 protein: CASSQGWDRGWEQYF

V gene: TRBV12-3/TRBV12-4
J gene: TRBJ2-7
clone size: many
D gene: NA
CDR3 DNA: TGTGCCAGCAGTTCAGGGTCATGGCAGTACTTC
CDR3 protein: CASSSGSWQYF

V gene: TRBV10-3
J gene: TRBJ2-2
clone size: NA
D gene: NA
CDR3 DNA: TGTGCCATCCAACAGGGGAGGGCCGGGGAGCTGTTTTTT
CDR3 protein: CAIQQGRAGELFF

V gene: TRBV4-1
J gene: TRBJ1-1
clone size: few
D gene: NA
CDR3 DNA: TGCGCCAGCAGCCAACCGGAGTCTGAAGCTTTCTTT
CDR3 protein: CASSQPESEAFF

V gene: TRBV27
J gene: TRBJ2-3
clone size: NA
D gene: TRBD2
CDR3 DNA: TGTGCCAGCAACCTGGGCGGGGGGGGCACAGATACGCAGTATTTT
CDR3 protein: CASNLGGGGTDTQYF

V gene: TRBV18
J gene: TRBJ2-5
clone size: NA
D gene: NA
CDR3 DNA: TGTGCCAGCTCACCCCCCGGGACACCCGGGGAGACCCAGTACTTC
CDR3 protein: CASSPPGTPGETQYF

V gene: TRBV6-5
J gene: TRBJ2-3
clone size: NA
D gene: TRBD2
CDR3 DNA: TGTGCCAGCAGCCTAGCGGGGGGCCGCGATACGCAGTATTTT
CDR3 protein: CASSLAGGRDTQYF

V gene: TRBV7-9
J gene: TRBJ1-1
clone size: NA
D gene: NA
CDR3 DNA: TGTGCCAGCAGCTTAGGACAGTCTGAAGCTTTCTTT
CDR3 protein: CASSLGQSEAFF

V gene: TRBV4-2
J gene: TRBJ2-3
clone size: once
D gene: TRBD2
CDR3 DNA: TGTGCCAGCAGCCAAGAGCTAGCGGGGCCCCTAGATACGCAGTATTTT
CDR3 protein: CASSQELAGPLDTQYF

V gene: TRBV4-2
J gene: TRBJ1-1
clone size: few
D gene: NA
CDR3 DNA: TGTGCCAGCAGCCAAGAGTTCCGGGATAACACTGAAGCTTTCTTT
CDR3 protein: CASSQEFRDNTEAFF

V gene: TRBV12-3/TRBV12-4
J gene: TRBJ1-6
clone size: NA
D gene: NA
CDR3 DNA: TGTGCCAGCGGGGAACCAGATTCACCCCTCCACTTT
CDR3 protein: CASGEPDSPLHF

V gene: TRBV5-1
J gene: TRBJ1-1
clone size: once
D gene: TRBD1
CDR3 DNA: TGCGCCAGCAGCTTGTCGGGACAGGGGGGAACTGAAGCTTTCTTT
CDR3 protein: CASSLSGQGGTEAFF

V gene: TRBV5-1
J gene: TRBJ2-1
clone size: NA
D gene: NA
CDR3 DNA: TGCGCCAGCAGCTCCGCTCCGGGACACCTTCTAGCCTCCTACAATGAGCAGTTCTTC
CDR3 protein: CASSSAPGHLLASYNEQFF

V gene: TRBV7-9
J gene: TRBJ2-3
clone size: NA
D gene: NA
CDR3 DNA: TGTGCCAGCAGCTTAAGTGGAGCGTCGGGCACAGATACGCAGTATTTT
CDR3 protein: CASSLSGASGTDTQYF

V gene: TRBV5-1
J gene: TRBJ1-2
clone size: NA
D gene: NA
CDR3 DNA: TGCGCCAGCAGCTTGGGGGGTCAGTGGTACACCTTC
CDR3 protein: CASSLGGQWYTF

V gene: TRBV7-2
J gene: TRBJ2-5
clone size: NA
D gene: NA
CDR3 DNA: TGTGCCAGCAGCTTACAAGAAAGAAAGACCCAGTACTTC
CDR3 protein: CASSLQERKTQYF

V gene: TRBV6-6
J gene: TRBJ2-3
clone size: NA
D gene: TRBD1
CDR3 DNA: TGTGCCAGCAGACAGGGGGGCGGGGATACGCAGTATTTT
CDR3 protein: CASRQGGGDTQYF

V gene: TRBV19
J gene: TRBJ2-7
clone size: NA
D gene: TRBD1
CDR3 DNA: TGTGCCAGTAGTATTATGACAGGGAACTCCTACGAGCAGTACTTC
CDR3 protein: CASSIMTGNSYEQYF

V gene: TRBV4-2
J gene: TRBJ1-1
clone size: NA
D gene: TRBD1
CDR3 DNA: TGTGCCAGCAGCCCCCGCGGGACAGGGGGAACGATCTCAAGGAACACTGAAGCTTTCTTT
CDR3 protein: CASSPRGTGGTISRNTEAFF

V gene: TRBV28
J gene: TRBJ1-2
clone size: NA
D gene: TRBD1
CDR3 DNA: TGTGCCAGCACCTTGACAGGGGGTCCCGGGGGCTACACCTTC
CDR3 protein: CASTLTGGPGGYTF

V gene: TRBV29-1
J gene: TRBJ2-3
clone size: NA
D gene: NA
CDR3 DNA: TGCAGCGTCTGGGACGTCCGAGATACGCAGTATTTT
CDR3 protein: CSVWDVRDTQYF

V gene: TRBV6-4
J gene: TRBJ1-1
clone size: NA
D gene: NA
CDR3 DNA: TGTGCCAGCAGAATGACAGGCTCGAACACTGAAGCTTTCTTT
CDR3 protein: CASRMTGSNTEAFF

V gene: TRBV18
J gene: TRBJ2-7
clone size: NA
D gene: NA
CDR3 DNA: TGTGCCAGCTCACCCCCTAGGGCCCTTGCCTACGAGCAGTACTTC
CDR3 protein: CASSPPRALAYEQYF

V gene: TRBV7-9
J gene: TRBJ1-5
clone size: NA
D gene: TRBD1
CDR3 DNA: TGTGCCAGCAGCTCCTGGACAGGAAATAATCAGCCCCAGCATTTT
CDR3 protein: CASSSWTGNNQPQHF

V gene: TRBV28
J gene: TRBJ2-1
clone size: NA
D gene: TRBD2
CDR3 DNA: TGTGCCAGCAGTTACGGGGGGGATGAGCAGTTCTTC
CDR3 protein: CASSYGGDEQFF

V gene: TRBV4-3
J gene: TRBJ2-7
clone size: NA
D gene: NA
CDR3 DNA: TGCGCCAGCAGCCAAGATCAGGGCGGCGGGTACGAGCAGTACTTC
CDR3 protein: CASSQDQGGGYEQYF

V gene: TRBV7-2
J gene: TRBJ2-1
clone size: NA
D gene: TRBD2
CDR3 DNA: TGTGCCAGCACCGGGGGGGGCCAGCGGGGTTACAATGAGCAGTTCTTC
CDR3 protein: CASTGGGQRGYNEQFF

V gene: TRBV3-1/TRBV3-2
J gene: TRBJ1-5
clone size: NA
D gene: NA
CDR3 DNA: TGTGCCAGCAGCCAAGGTACGTCCAGGGAAGGCAATCAGCCCCAGCATTTT
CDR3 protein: CASSQGTSREGNQPQHF